The 13 T cell receptor beta chains reported below all come from one sample, sequenced in a study of CD8+CD57+ T cells in acquired aplastic anemia. CDR3 and TCR beta VDJ profiling relied on genomic DNA as the template. TCRdb reanalysed the reads using MiXCR and keeps one entry per CDR3 protein. The sample consists of about 180,000 distinct CDR3 sequences, about 47% of them appearing once. What was sequenced was sorted CD4+, CD8+, or CD8+CD57+ T cells (not recorded which) from PBMCs. These receptors were obtained from a human donor in good health.

There are a few counts of this clonotype. This chain links TRBV29-1 with TRBJ2-3; TRBD2 matches at 8 bases. CDR3 length equals 13 residues. The germline CDR1 and CDR2 sequences are SQVTM and ANQGSEA. The J segment lost 1 base and the V segment lost 5 bases, leaving 2 bases of the junction unmatched. CDR3 nucleotides: TGCAGCGTTCGGCGGGGGGGCACAGATACGCAGTATTTT. Amino acids: CSVRRGGTDTQYF.

The chain combines TRBV20-1 with TRBJ2-7, with TRBD2 matching over 8 bases. The length of the CDR3 is 14 residues. V dropped 5 bases and J dropped 6; count of bases not matched to a gene: 12. The germline V gene encodes CDR1 DFQATT and CDR2 SNEGSKA (reference sequence). In nucleotides, the CDR3 is TGCAGTGCTCCCATCGGGACTAGGGGGAGCGAGCAGTACTTC. Protein product: CSAPIGTRGSEQYF.

There are many counts of this clonotype. CDR3 sequence (DNA): TGTGCCAGCTCCAGGGAATCCTCCTACGAGCAGTACTTC. Translated: CASSRESSYEQYF. V is TRBV7-6 and J is TRBJ2-7; D is possibly TRBD1 (5 bases). V was pared by 8 bases and J by 0 bases, with 11 bases between. This CDR3 spans 13 amino acids. Looked up from germline, CDR1 is SGHVS and CDR2 is FNYEAQ. Supplemented by reference TRBV7-6 and TRBJ2-7, the full variable domain reads GAGVSQSPRYKVTKRGQDVALRCDPISGHVSLYWYRQALGQGPEFLTYFNYEAQQDKSGLPNDRFSAERPEGSISTLTIQRTEQRDSAMYRCASSRESSYEQYFGPGTRLTVT.

The chain has TRBV19 and TRBJ2-7; no definite D call. Germline values: CDR1 LNHDA, CDR2 SQIVND (reference sequence). The CDR3 runs 14 residues. V dropped 4 bases and J dropped 5 bases, with 15 bases sitting between them. CDR3 sequence reads: CASSTRTPTHEQYF. CDR3 nucleotides: TGTGCCAGTAGTACGAGGACCCCGACACACGAGCAGTACTTC.

This sequence joins TRBV29-1 and TRBJ1-2, with D unresolved. The CDR3 has 12 amino acids. The V gene lost 7 bases and the J gene lost 2 bases, with 11 bases spanning the gap. Per germline, CDR1 SQVTM and CDR2 ANQGSEA. Here the CDR3 reads CSDLDINYGYTF. The CDR3 region has the DNA TGCAGCGACTTAGACATAAACTATGGCTACACCTTC.

The rearrangement links TRBV19 to TRBJ2-1, with D perhaps matching TRBD1 or TRBD2 (5 bases each). Trimming removed 5 bases from V and 5 bases from J, with 16 bases in between. The CDR3 has 15 amino acids. Germline lookup yields CDR1 LNHDA and CDR2 SQIVND (reference sequence). The CDR3 nucleotides are TGTGCCAGTAGTCACATCCGGGACGGGGACAATGAGCAGTTCTTC. It translates to CASSHIRDGDNEQFF. The whole variable domain, filled in from reference TRBV19 and TRBJ2-1, reads DGGITQSPKYLFRKEGQNVTLSCEQNLNHDAMYWYRQDPGQGLRLIYYSQIVNDFQKGDIAEGYSVSREKKESFPLTVTSAQKNPTAFYLCASSHIRDGDNEQFFGPGTRLTVL.

In this sample, this clonotype turned up a few times. The J gene is TRBJ1-3, the V gene TRBV6-1; no clear D. V lost 0 bases to trimming and J lost 0 bases, with 9 bases between them. This CDR3 has 16 residues. Germline V lookup: CDR1 MNHNS, CDR2 SASEGT. This chain's CDR3 is CASSEARVSSGNTIYF. Written as DNA, the CDR3 is TGTGCCAGCAGTGAAGCGAGGGTGAGCTCTGGAAACACCATATATTTT.

The rearrangement joins TRBV11-1 to TRBJ2-1; tentative D call: TRBD2 (5 bases). Looked up from germline, CDR1 is SGHAT and CDR2 is FQDESV (reference sequence). V dropped 7 bases and J dropped 4 bases, with 14 bases sitting between them. This CDR3 comprises 14 residues. The CDR3 reads CASNVGNSYNEQFF. The CDR3 DNA reads as TGTGCCAGCAACGTCGGGAACTCTTACAATGAGCAGTTCTTC.

This clonotype appeared a few times. This sequence joins TRBV2 and TRBJ2-7; D unresolved. The CDR3 loop spans 11 amino acids. Between the trimmed V and J ends, which lost 7 bases and 7 bases, there was a span of 11 bases. Germline CDR1 and CDR2: SNHLY and FYNNEI. This CDR3 is CASTPAWEQYF. The CDR3 DNA reads TGTGCCAGCACGCCCGCGTGGGAGCAGTACTTC.

The rearrangement uses TRBV2 and TRBJ1-3; D gene unclear. The germline V gene has CDR1 SNHLY and CDR2 FYNNEI. Trimming took 3 bases from V and 6 from J, leaving 12 bases between them. The CDR3 covers 14 residues. CDR3 nucleotide sequence: TGTGCCAGCAGTGACCCAGGTGGCGAAAACACCATATATTTT. Translating it yields CASSDPGGENTIYF.

This clonotype has ten or more counts. J is TRBJ1-6 and V is TRBV7-9; D perhaps matches TRBD1 (5 bases). Germline CDR1 SEHNR, CDR2 FQNEAQ (reference sequence). Trimming stripped 1 base from V and 7 bases from J, with 5 bases between. This CDR3 contains 13 residues. This CDR3 is CASSLEGNSPLHF. CDR3 DNA: TGTGCCAGCAGCTTAGAGGGGAATTCACCCCTCCACTTT.

The V gene is TRBV20-1, the J gene TRBJ2-7; 7 bases align to TRBD1. Germline CDR1 is DFQATT and CDR2 is SNEGSKA (reference sequence). This CDR3 has 14 amino acids. J was trimmed by 6 bases and V by 0 bases; bases with no gene match: 8. CDR3 coding DNA: TGCAGTGCTAGAGATTACAGGGGCCTCTCCGAGCAGTACTTC. The encoded protein is CSARDYRGLSEQYF.

The gene calls are TRBV13 and TRBJ2-7, with TRBD2 identical over 13 bases. The J call may be in error: the DNA end matches TRBJ2-1 better. CDR3 size: 18 residues. Germline V gives CDR1 PRHDT, CDR2 FYEKMQ (reference sequence). As DNA, the CDR3 is TGTGCCAGCAGCTTGCCCATACTAGCGGGAGGGTTCTCGAATGAGCAGTTCTTC. Translating it yields CASSLPILAGGFSNEQFF.